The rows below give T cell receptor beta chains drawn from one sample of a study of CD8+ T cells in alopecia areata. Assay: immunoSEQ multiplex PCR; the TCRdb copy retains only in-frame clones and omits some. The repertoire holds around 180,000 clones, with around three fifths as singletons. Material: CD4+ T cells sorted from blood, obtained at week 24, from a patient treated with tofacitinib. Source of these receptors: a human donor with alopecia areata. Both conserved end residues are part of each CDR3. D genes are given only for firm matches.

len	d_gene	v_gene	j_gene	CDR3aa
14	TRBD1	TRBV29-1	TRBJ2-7	CSVGTGRGSYEQYF
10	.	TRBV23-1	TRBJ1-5	CASCLQPQHF
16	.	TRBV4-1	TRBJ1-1	CASSQDQLGVNTEAFF
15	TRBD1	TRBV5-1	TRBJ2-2	CASSMTGSRTGELFF
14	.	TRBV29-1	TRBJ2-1	CSADTKRTYNEQFF
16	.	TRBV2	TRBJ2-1	CASSKIPGSSYNEQFF
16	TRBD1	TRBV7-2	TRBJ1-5	CASSITGTGSNQPQHF
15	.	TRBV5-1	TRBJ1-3	CASSLSPISGNTIYF
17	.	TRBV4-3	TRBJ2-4	CASSQDWTPLAKNIQYF
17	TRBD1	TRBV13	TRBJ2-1	CASSISTGDGFYNEQFF
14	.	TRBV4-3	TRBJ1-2	CASSQGQDKDGYTF